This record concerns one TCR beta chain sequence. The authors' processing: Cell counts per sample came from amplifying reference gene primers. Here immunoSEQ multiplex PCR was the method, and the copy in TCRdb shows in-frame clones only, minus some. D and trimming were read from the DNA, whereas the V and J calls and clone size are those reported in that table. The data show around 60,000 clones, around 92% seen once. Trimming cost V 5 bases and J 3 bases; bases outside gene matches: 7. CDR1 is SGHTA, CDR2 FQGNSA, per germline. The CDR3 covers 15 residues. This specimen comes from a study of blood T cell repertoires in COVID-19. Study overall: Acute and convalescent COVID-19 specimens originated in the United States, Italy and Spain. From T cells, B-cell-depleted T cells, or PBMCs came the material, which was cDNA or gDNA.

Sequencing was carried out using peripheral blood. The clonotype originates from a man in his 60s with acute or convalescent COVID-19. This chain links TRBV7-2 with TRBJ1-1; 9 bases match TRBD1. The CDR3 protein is CASSLRTGEYTEAFF. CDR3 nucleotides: TGTGCCAGCAGCCTTAGGACAGGGGAGTACACTGAAGCTTTCTTT.